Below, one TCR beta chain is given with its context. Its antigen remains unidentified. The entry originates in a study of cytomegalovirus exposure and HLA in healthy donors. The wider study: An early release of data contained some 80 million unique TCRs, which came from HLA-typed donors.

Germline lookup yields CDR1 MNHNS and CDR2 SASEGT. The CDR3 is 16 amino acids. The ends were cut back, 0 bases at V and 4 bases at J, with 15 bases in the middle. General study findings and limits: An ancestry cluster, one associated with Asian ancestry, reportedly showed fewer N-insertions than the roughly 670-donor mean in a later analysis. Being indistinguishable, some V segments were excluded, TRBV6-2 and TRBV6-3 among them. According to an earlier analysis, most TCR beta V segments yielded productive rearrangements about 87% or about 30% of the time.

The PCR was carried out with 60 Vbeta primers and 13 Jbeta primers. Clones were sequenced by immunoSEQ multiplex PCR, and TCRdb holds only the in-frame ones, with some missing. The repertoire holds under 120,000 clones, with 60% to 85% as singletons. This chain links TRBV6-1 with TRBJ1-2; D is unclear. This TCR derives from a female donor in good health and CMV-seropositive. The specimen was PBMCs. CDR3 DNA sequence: TGTGCCAGCAGTGAAGCGCTCGGGGTAGCCCCCTATGGCTACACCTTC. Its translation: CASSEALGVAPYGYTF.